A selection of T cell receptor beta chains follows, all from one sample in a study of identifying expanded T cells in peripheral blood. Method: immunoSEQ multiplex PCR; TCRdb's copy keeps in-frame clones and lacks some. Seen here are about 81,000 clones, about 83% observed once, and the top ten hold around 20%. The sequencing input was blood. The receptors originated from a person aged 18 to 75 in good health. CDR3s include the opening cysteine and the closing phenylalanine or tryptophan. The D gene is left open where the match is weak. Only some rows state a clone size, as once, few, many or a class for expanded clones.

>TRBV6-5|TRBJ1-1|-|-
TGTGCCAGCAGTTACTTGGGGAACACTGAAGCTTTCTTT
CASSYLGNTEAFF
>TRBV7-8|TRBJ1-5|-|-
TGTGCCAGCAGCTTATCGGACAGACGGGGCAATCAGCCCCAGCATTTT
CASSLSDRRGNQPQHF
>TRBV10-3|TRBJ2-3|-|TRBD1
TGTGCCATTAGCGGACAGGGCAGCACAGATACGCAGTATTTT
CAISGQGSTDTQYF
>TRBV29-1|TRBJ2-1|-|TRBD2
TGCAGCGTGAGAAGCGGGAGGGCCATAATGGACAATGAGCAGTTCTTC
CSVRSGRAIMDNEQFF
>TRBV18|TRBJ1-1|-|-
TGTGCCAGCTCACCACAAGGCGGGTCTGAGGGAGCTTTCTTT
CASSPQGGSEGAFF
>TRBV6-5|TRBJ2-7|few|TRBD2
TGTGCCAGCAGTTTCCTAGGGACTAGCGGGAAAGCGCAGTACTTC
CASSFLGTSGKAQYF
>TRBV7-2|TRBJ2-7|-|TRBD1
TGTGCCAGCAGCCAAGGACAGGCCCACTACGAGCAGTACTTC
CASSQGQAHYEQYF
>TRBV4-2|TRBJ2-7|-|-
TGTGCCAGCAGCCAAGACTACCTCTACGAGCAGTACTTC
CASSQDYLYEQYF
>TRBV7-2|TRBJ2-2|-|-
TGTGCCAGCAGCTTAGTATGGGGGCCCGGGGAGCTGTTTTTT
CASSLVWGPGELFF
>TRBV27|TRBJ2-7|-|-
TGTGCCAGCAGTTTATCACCGGGGGCCGTGTACGAGCAGTACTTC
CASSLSPGAVYEQYF
>TRBV2|TRBJ2-3|-|TRBD1
TGTGCCAGCCGTGGACAGGCGAGCACAGATACGCAGTATTTT
CASRGQASTDTQYF
>TRBV18|TRBJ1-1|-|-
TGTGCCAGCTCACCACCGAACTCTTATTTGAACACTGAAGCTTTCTTT
CASSPPNSYLNTEAFF
>TRBV28|TRBJ2-7|-|TRBD2
TGTGCCAGCAGTTTAACGGGACTAGCTGGCGAGCAGTACTTC
CASSLTGLAGEQYF
>TRBV19|TRBJ2-7|once|-
TGTGCCAGTAGTATTTTAAACTCCTACGAGCAGTACTTC
CASSILNSYEQYF
>TRBV5-1|TRBJ2-7|-|TRBD1
TGCGCCAGCAGCTGGCCCTTCGGGCAGGGGGCAGACGAGCAGTACTTC
CASSWPFGQGADEQYF
>TRBV6-4|TRBJ1-2|-|-
TGTGCCAGCAGCGCACAGGGAGGCTATGGCTACACCTTC
CASSAQGGYGYTF
>TRBV27|TRBJ2-1|-|-
TGTGCCAGCTGGCGGGCGGGGTACAATGAGCAGTTCTTC
CASWRAGYNEQFF
>TRBV11-3|TRBJ2-7|few|-
TGTGCCAGCAGCTTATTCTCCTTAGGCTACGAGCAGTACTTC
CASSLFSLGYEQYF
>TRBV28|TRBJ1-5|many|TRBD1
TGTGCCAGCAGTTTCCACGGACAGGGTAGTCAGCCCCAGCATTTT
CASSFHGQGSQPQHF
>TRBV5-8|TRBJ2-7|-|-
TGTGCCAGCAGCTTGGTTGGTAGCGCCTACGAGCAGTACTTC
CASSLVGSAYEQYF
>TRBV11-2|TRBJ2-7|-|-
TGTGCCAGCAGTTTTACCACCCCGGGTGCTTACGAGCAGTACTTC
CASSFTTPGAYEQYF
>TRBV18|TRBJ1-5|-|-
TGTGCCAGCTCACCTTCGGGGGATCAGCCCCAGCATTTT
CASSPSGDQPQHF
>TRBV27|TRBJ2-7|-|TRBD2
TGTGCCAGCAGCAAGCGGGAGAACTCCTACGAGCAGTACTTC
CASSKRENSYEQYF
>TRBV7-2|TRBJ1-3|-|TRBD1
TGTGCCAGCAGCGACCGGACAGGGACAAGAGGCACCATATATTTT
CASSDRTGTRGTIYF
>TRBV7-8|TRBJ1-3|once|TRBD1
TGTGCCAGCAGCCGGACAGGGGCTGGAAACACCATATATTTT
CASSRTGAGNTIYF
>TRBV7-8|TRBJ1-2|-|-
TGTGCCAGCAGCCCGTACTTAACCGACGACGGTTATGGCTACACCTTC
CASSPYLTDDGYGYTF
>TRBV28|TRBJ2-7|few|TRBD1
TGTGCCACCTATAGACAGGGTTCCCCCCACGAGCAGTACTTC
CATYRQGSPHEQYF
>TRBV7-7|TRBJ2-1|-|-
TGTGCTAGCAGCTTCGACTCTTACAATGAGCAGTTCTTC
CASSFDSYNEQFF
>TRBV6-5|TRBJ2-3|-|-
TGTGCCAGCCGGACGGAGAGTCCGCAGTATTTT
CASRTESPQYF
>TRBV6-1|TRBJ2-7|once|-
TGTGCCAGCAGTGAGGGACGGTCCTACGAGCAGTACTTC
CASSEGRSYEQYF
>TRBV6-5|TRBJ1-1|-|TRBD1
TGTGCCAGCAGTTACCTCTCGACAGGGGACACTGAAGCTTTCTTT
CASSYLSTGDTEAFF
>TRBV6-5|TRBJ2-7|-|-
TGTGCCAGCAGCCCCCTTCTGGCCTACGAGCAGTACTTC
CASSPLLAYEQYF
>TRBV6-6|TRBJ2-7|-|TRBD1
TGTGCCAGCAGTTCCTACCAGACAGGGACCTACGAGCAGTACTTC
CASSSYQTGTYEQYF
>TRBV6-5|TRBJ1-4|once|-
TGTGCCAGCTCAAGAGGAGGGCGCGATGAAAAACTGTTTTTT
CASSRGGRDEKLFF
>TRBV27|TRBJ2-7|-|TRBD1
TGTGCCAGCAGCTTAGGACAGGGGGCCTACGAGCAGTACTTC
CASSLGQGAYEQYF
>TRBV7-2|TRBJ2-2|once|TRBD2
TGTGCCAGCAGCCCTCGGGGGGGCGGGAATACCGGGGAGCTGTTTTTT
CASSPRGGGNTGELFF
>TRBV9|TRBJ2-1|-|-
TGTGCCAGCAGCTTAAACAATGAGCAGTTCTTC
CASSLNNEQFF
>TRBV4-1|TRBJ2-1|-|-
TGCGCCAGCAGCCACATACTAGCCAAAGTCAATGAGCAGTTCTTC
CASSHILAKVNEQFF
>TRBV6-6|TRBJ1-2|-|-
TGTGCCAGCAGTTACGCGTCGGCGGACTATGGCTACACCTTC
CASSYASADYGYTF
>TRBV28|TRBJ1-2|-|-
TGTGCCAGCAGGTGGGACGGAGCTAACTATGGCTACACCTTC
CASRWDGANYGYTF
>TRBV10-3|TRBJ1-5|-|-
TGTGCCATCATAGCGCCAACGGTAGAAGTCAATCAGCCCCAGCATTTT
CAIIAPTVEVNQPQHF
>TRBV28|TRBJ2-3|-|TRBD2
TGTGCCAGCAGAATAGGGGGCTGGGGACTAGCGGGAGCATCGGCTAGCACAGATACGCAGTATTTT
CASRIGGWGLAGASASTDTQYF
>TRBV10-3|TRBJ2-2|many|-
TGTGCCATCACCGCCGACAGGTTTTCGAACACCGGGGAGCTGTTTTTT
CAITADRFSNTGELFF
>TRBV27|TRBJ2-3|-|TRBD2
TGTGCCAGCAGTTCCCTGCGGGAGTGGGGCACAGATACGCAGTATTTT
CASSSLREWGTDTQYF
>TRBV18|TRBJ1-2|-|TRBD1
TGTGCCAGCTCACCTCCAACCCAGGGGGCTAACTATGGCTACACCTTC
CASSPPTQGANYGYTF
>TRBV7-2|TRBJ2-7|-|-
TGTGCCAGCTCGCCAGGTATCCACGAGCAGTACTTC
CASSPGIHEQYF
>TRBV18|TRBJ1-2|-|-
TGTGCCAGCTCACCAAGGGGCGCAGACTATGGCTACACCTTC
CASSPRGADYGYTF
>TRBV9|TRBJ2-5|-|TRBD2
TGTGCCAGCAGCGACCCGGGACTAGCGGCCCGGGAGACCCAGTACTTC
CASSDPGLAARETQYF
>TRBV28|TRBJ2-7|-|-
TGTGCCAGCAGTTTACCTAGCGAGGTATACGAGCAGTACTTC
CASSLPSEVYEQYF
>TRBV27|TRBJ2-7|-|TRBD2
TGTGCCAGCAGCCCTAGCGGGACGGAACAGTACTTC
CASSPSGTEQYF